This T cell receptor beta chain was sequenced for a study of T cells in Graves' hyperthyroidism and ophthalmopathy. Any patient presenting with uncontrolled infection, other autoimmune disease, pregnancy or lactation was left out. Diagnoses were established using clinical symptoms, serum thyroxine and TRAb, thyroid ultrasound and orbital computed tomography. Amplification targeted TCR beta CDR3 regions from RNA transcripts. The HTBI set primed first-round TCR CDR3 RT-PCR. TCRdb used MiXCR to reprocess the multiplex PCR reads, holding one entry per CDR3 protein. The table records under 300,000 distinct CDR3 sequences, 20% to 30% of them present only once. What was sequenced was blood. This clonotype was sampled from a man aged 35-49 years with Graves' hyperthyroidism that later progressed to Graves' ophthalmopathy.

The CDR3 loop is CASMRNREGEQYF. CDR3 coding DNA: TGTGCCAGCATGAGAAACAGGGAGGGCGAGCAGTACTTC. This chain joins TRBV12-3 or TRBV12-4 and TRBJ2-7; possible D gene TRBD2, 7 bases. The length of the CDR3 is 13 residues. V was pared by 7 bases and J by 6 bases, with 16 bases between.